Presented here are 2 T cell receptor beta chains from one specimen sequenced in a study of STAT5B mutations in CD4+ large granular lymphocyte leukemia. Method: immunoSEQ multiplex PCR; TCRdb's copy keeps in-frame clones and lacks some. The data hold some 30,000 clones, with roughly 77% observed a single time. The sample comprised CD4+ T cells from blood buffy coats. These TCRs come from a human donor in good health.

The chain has TRBV5-4 and TRBJ2-7; 9 bases match TRBD2. V was pared by 4 bases and J by 2 bases, with 10 bases of the junction left unmatched. The germline CDR1 and CDR2 sequences are SGHNT and YYREEE (reference sequence). The CDR3 has 16 amino acids. In nucleotides, the CDR3 is TGTGCCAGCAGCCCCCAAAAGGCGGGGGGGGCCTACGAGCAGTACTTC. It encodes CASSPQKAGGAYEQYF.

The V gene is TRBV5-6, the J gene TRBJ2-7, with 7 bases identical to TRBD1. V lost 1 base, J lost 3 bases, and 7 bases stayed unmatched. The germline CDR1 and CDR2 sequences are SGHDT and YYEEEE. The CDR3 sequence is 15 residues long. CDR3 sequence (DNA): TGTGCCAGCAGCTTGCAACAGGGGTTTCTCTACGAGCAGTACTTC. Protein: CASSLQQGFLYEQYF.